The next 27 T cell receptor beta chains were all read from a single sample in a study of radiotherapy plus CTLA-4 blockade in lung cancer. Sequencing used immunoSEQ multiplex PCR; TCRdb keeps in-frame clones, though not all of them. This table has 65,000 to 85,000 clones, less than 85% appearing once. The specimen was peripheral blood, collected from a patient treated with radiotherapy plus ipilimumab. These receptors all stem from a human donor with non-small cell lung cancer whose response to radiotherapy plus ipilimumab could not be evaluated.

The chain uses TRBV4-1 and TRBJ2-7; 7 bases agree with TRBD1. CDR1 and CDR2 (germline): MGHRA, YSYEKL. The ends lost 1 base at V and 1 base at J; junction bases unmatched: 7. This CDR3 has 16 amino acids. For the CDR3, the DNA is TGCGCCAGCAGCCAAGCCGTGACAGGGAAATCCTACGAGCAGTACTTC. Its translation: CASSQAVTGKSYEQYF.

The V call is TRBV27, the J call TRBJ2-3, with 8 bases fitting TRBD1. This CDR3 contains 16 residues. V shed 4 bases and J 4 bases; nucleotides not matched to a gene: 10. From germline, CDR1 is MNHEY and CDR2 SMNVEV (reference sequence). In nucleotides, the CDR3 is TGTGCCAGCAGTTCCATCGGACAGGGTAAAGCAGATACGCAGTATTTT. Residues: CASSSIGQGKADTQYF.

V usage is TRBV11-2 and J usage is TRBJ2-4, with TRBD2 identical over 10 bases. With V trimmed by 0 bases and J by 7 bases, 6 bases remained unmatched. The length of the CDR3 is 16 residues. The germline V gene encodes CDR1 SGHAT and CDR2 FQNNGV. The CDR3: CASSLDLAGVYNIQYF. The CDR3 DNA reads TGTGCCAGCAGCTTAGATCTAGCGGGAGTTTACAACATTCAGTACTTC. Drawing the rest from reference TRBV11-2 and TRBJ2-4, the complete variable domain is EAGVAQSPRYKIIEKRQSVAFWCNPISGHATLYWYQQILGQGPKLLIQFQNNGVVDDSQLPKDRFSAERLKGVDSTLKIQPAKLEDSAVYLCASSLDLAGVYNIQYFGAGTRLSVL.

The chain uses TRBV28 and TRBJ2-4; D might be TRBD2 (6 bases). The CDR3 covers 15 residues. Germline V gene data show CDR1 as MDHEN and CDR2 as SYDVKM. Trimming removed 2 bases from V and 6 bases from J, with 14 bases in between. CDR3 sequence: CASSLGRIAGNIQYF. As DNA, the CDR3 is TGTGCCAGCAGTTTAGGGAGGATAGCTGGAAACATTCAGTACTTC.

The chain uses TRBV6-5 and TRBJ2-7, with 9 bases that match TRBD2. CDR1 MNHEY and CDR2 SVGAGI come from the germline V gene. V was clipped by 6 bases and J by 0 bases; unmatched bases: 6. The CDR3 sequence is 15 residues long. The DNA for the CDR3 is TGTGCCAGCAGGTATAGCGGGGGACCCTCCTACGAGCAGTACTTC. This encodes CASRYSGGPSYEQYF.

This chain connects TRBV11-2 to TRBJ2-5; D not certain. The V and J ends lost 5 bases and 3 bases respectively, with 16 bases between them. The CDR3 is 15 amino acids. Per germline, CDR1 SGHAT and CDR2 FQNNGV. The CDR3 is CASSTGSHHEETQYF. In DNA form, the CDR3 reads TGTGCCAGCAGCACCGGGTCACACCATGAAGAGACCCAGTACTTC.

The J gene is TRBJ1-6, the V gene TRBV14; 8 bases are shared with TRBD1. Germline V gene lookup returns CDR1 SGHDN and CDR2 FVKESK. The CDR3 loop spans 13 amino acids. The junction had 0 bases not matched to a gene; V was cut back by 4 bases and J by 7 bases. CDR3: CASSRDRNSPLHF. CDR3 sequence (DNA): TGTGCCAGCAGCCGGGACAGGAATTCACCCCTCCACTTT.

The rearrangement links TRBV5-5 to TRBJ1-2; tentatively, D is TRBD1 (5 bases). CDR3 size: 14 residues. The V gene's germline CDR1 is SGHKS and CDR2 YYEKEE (reference sequence). Trimming pared 4 bases from V and 1 base from J, leaving 11 bases between. The chain's CDR3 is CASSPTGGNYGYTF. The DNA for the CDR3 is TGTGCCAGCAGCCCCACCGGGGGTAACTATGGCTACACCTTC.

The V gene is TRBV7-2, the J gene TRBJ1-2, with no clear D. Germline V gene data show CDR1 as SGHTA and CDR2 as FQGNSA. CDR3 length: 15 residues. The V end was cut by 3 bases, the J end by 5 bases, with 16 bases between. The CDR3 nucleotides are TGTGCCAGCAGCTTGGTCGAGGGTTGGAAATATGGCTACACCTTC. Protein product: CASSLVEGWKYGYTF. Based on the CDR3 plus reference TRBV7-2 and TRBJ1-2, the full variable domain is GAGVSQSPSNKVTEKGKDVELRCDPISGHTALYWYRQSLGQGLEFLIYFQGNSAPDKSGLPSDRFSAERTGGSVSTLTIQRTQQEDSAVYLCASSLVEGWKYGYTFGSGTRLTVV.

This clone has at least ten counts. In DNA form, the CDR3 reads TGTGCCAGCACCCCGTCCCAAGGGAGCACTGAAGCTTTCTTT. Its protein is CASTPSQGSTEAFF. This chain connects TRBV6-4 to TRBJ1-1; D call uncertain. This CDR3 comprises 14 residues. The V gene's germline CDR1 is MRHNA and CDR2 SNTAGT. The V end was cut by 7 bases, the J end by 4 bases, with 16 bases between.

This clone was seen only once. The genes are TRBV18 and TRBJ1-4, with 10 bases matching TRBD1. V lost 4 bases to trimming and J lost 7 bases; unmatched junction nucleotides: 3. CDR3 length: 14 residues. From germline, CDR1 is KGHSH and CDR2 LQKENI. The CDR3 region is CASSQGQGVEKLFF. CDR3 sequence (DNA): TGTGCCAGCTCACAAGGACAGGGGGTTGAAAAACTGTTTTTT.

This sequence joins TRBV30 and TRBJ1-4, with 7 bases matching TRBD1. The J segment lost 4 bases and the V segment lost 3 bases, leaving 5 bases of the junction unmatched. The CDR3 consists of 14 residues. Germline assignment: CDR1 GTSNPN and CDR2 SVGIG (reference sequence). CDR3 sequence (DNA): TGTGCCTGGAGGAAGGGACAGAGTAATGAAAAACTGTTTTTT. Translation gives CAWRKGQSNEKLFF.

This clone has just one count. The V call is TRBV4-1, the J call TRBJ1-5; TRBD1 matches at 9 bases. The CDR3 consists of 15 residues. Germline V gene lookup returns CDR1 MGHRA and CDR2 YSYEKL. Trimming took 6 bases from V and 4 from J; bases not matched to a gene: 7. CDR3 sequence: CASRPGTGRNQPQHF. The CDR3 region has the DNA TGCGCCAGCAGACCCGGGACAGGGAGGAATCAGCCCCAGCATTTT.

About this clone itself: One end of the junction does not line up with germline, which may come from a read error. The V and J genes are TRBV5-8 and TRBJ2-7; no reliable D call. The CDR3 is 14 amino acids. Germline V gives CDR1 SGHTS, CDR2 YDEGEE. This CDR3 reads CASSQERSYAEQYF. The DNA for the CDR3 is TGCGCCAGCAGCCAAGAGCGCAGTTACGCCGAGCAGTACTTC.

This clone has more than one count but fewer than ten. The chain is built from TRBV7-3 and TRBJ2-3; TRBD1 matches at 9 bases. The CDR3 is 16 amino acids. CDR1 SGHTA and CDR2 FQGTGA come from the germline V gene. Germline trimming cut 4 bases from V and 4 bases from J; bases unmatched to any gene: 9. The CDR3 region has the DNA TGTGCCAGCAGCTCCGGTCGGACAGGGGAGGCAGATACGCAGTATTTT. This encodes CASSSGRTGEADTQYF.

This clone has a handful of counts. V usage is TRBV6-5 and J usage is TRBJ2-1; 10 bases are a match to TRBD1. The germline V gene has CDR1 MNHEY and CDR2 SVGAGI. Trimming at V came to 2 bases and at J to 7 bases, leaving 8 bases not matched to a gene. The CDR3 is 16 residues long. The CDR3 is CASSYIRTGGLNEQFF. DNA for the CDR3: TGTGCCAGCAGTTACATTCGGACAGGGGGGTTGAATGAGCAGTTCTTC.

This chain links TRBV27 with TRBJ2-7, with D perhaps matching TRBD2 (6 bases). The germline gives CDR1 MNHEY, CDR2 SMNVEV (reference sequence). The CDR3 runs 14 residues. Deletions cut 6 bases from V and 0 bases from J, with 12 bases between. CDR3 DNA sequence: TGTGCCAGCAGAGTGACCGGGAGCTCCTACGAGCAGTACTTC. It codes for CASRVTGSSYEQYF.

V usage is TRBV30 and J usage is TRBJ1-5; a possible D gene is TRBD1 (5 bases). Between the trimmed V and J ends, which lost 0 bases and 5 bases, there was a span of 8 bases. This CDR3 has 13 residues. Per the germline V gene, CDR1 is GTSNPN and CDR2 is SVGIG (reference sequence). In DNA form, the CDR3 reads TGTGCCTGGAGTGTGACGGGGGATCAGCCCCAGCATTTT. Translated: CAWSVTGDQPQHF.

The rearrangement joins TRBV2 to TRBJ2-6; D possibly corresponds to TRBD2 (7 bases). Trimming pared 6 bases from V and 0 bases from J, leaving 12 bases between. Looked up from germline, CDR1 is SNHLY and CDR2 is FYNNEI. This CDR3 contains 16 residues. The CDR3 bases are TGTGCCAGCAGCGGGGGAGGGGGCTCTGGGGCCAACGTCCTGACTTTC. Translating it yields CASSGGGGSGANVLTF.

The sample holds a few counts of this clone. The V gene is TRBV27, the J gene TRBJ1-5; TRBD1 is a possible D gene (6 bases). Between the trimmed V and J ends, which lost 6 bases and 3 bases, there was a span of 9 bases. CDR3 length: 13 residues. Germline loops: CDR1 MNHEY, CDR2 SMNVEV (reference sequence). The CDR3 spells CASRRTDNQPQHF. The CDR3 coding sequence is TGTGCCAGCAGAAGGACAGACAATCAGCCCCAGCATTTT.

CDR3 nucleotide sequence: TGTGCCAGCAGTTACCGCGGCGGGACAGGGGACGAAAAACTGTTTTTT. This gives the protein CASSYRGGTGDEKLFF. The rearrangement uses TRBV6-5 and TRBJ1-4; 10 bases agree with TRBD1. Per germline, CDR1 MNHEY and CDR2 SVGAGI. This CDR3 has 16 residues. V was pared by 2 bases and J by 8 bases, with 8 bases of the junction left unmatched.

This chain uses TRBV5-6 with TRBJ1-1; D might be TRBD1 (6 bases). Germline CDR1 reads SGHDT; CDR2 reads YYEEEE. This CDR3 region has 16 residues. Trimming left V 0 bases short and J 4 bases short, with 16 bases between. CDR3 nucleotides: TGTGCCAGCAGCTTGGTGGACAGAACCTTGGGCACTGAAGCTTTCTTT. As protein: CASSLVDRTLGTEAFF.

The chain links TRBV6-1 to TRBJ2-1, with TRBD2 matching 14 bases. The CDR3 has 18 residues. Looked up from germline, CDR1 is MNHNS and CDR2 is SASEGT. Trimming took 1 base from V and 2 from J; bases not matched to a gene: 4. The CDR3 loop is CASSEGTSGGFTYNEQFF. The CDR3 DNA is TGTGCCAGCAGTGAAGGGACTAGCGGGGGGTTTACCTACAATGAGCAGTTCTTC.

The chain links TRBV11-2 to TRBJ2-1; 9 bases agree with TRBD2. CDR3 length: 16 amino acids. V was pared by 4 bases and J by 5 bases, with 9 bases of the junction left unmatched. The germline CDR1 and CDR2 sequences are SGHAT and FQNNGV. The CDR3 sequence: CASSSSRASGDNEQFF. In DNA, the CDR3 is TGTGCCAGCAGCTCTAGTCGGGCTAGCGGGGACAATGAGCAGTTCTTC. Supplemented by reference TRBV11-2 and TRBJ2-1, the full variable domain reads EAGVAQSPRYKIIEKRQSVAFWCNPISGHATLYWYQQILGQGPKLLIQFQNNGVVDDSQLPKDRFSAERLKGVDSTLKIQPAKLEDSAVYLCASSSSRASGDNEQFFGPGTRLTVL.

This clone was observed once. This sequence joins TRBV10-1 and TRBJ1-2; D remains ambiguous. This CDR3 is built from 11 residues. Germline CDR1 and CDR2: WNHNN and SYGVQD (reference sequence). CDR3 region: CAVESNYGYTF. The CDR3 coding sequence is TGCGCGGTCGAGTCAAACTATGGCTACACCTTC.

Comments on this clone: One end of the junction is discordant with germline, which a read error may explain. This sample also contains other DNA sequences that code for the same CDR3. This chain joins TRBV5-1 and TRBJ1-6; no clear D. This CDR3 is 17 amino acids long. Germline values: CDR1 SGHRS, CDR2 YFSETQ. CDR3 sequence reads: CASAQRTIGTNNSPLHF. DNA for the CDR3: TGCGCCAGTGCCCAAAGAACTATTGGAACCAATAATTCCCCCCTCCACTTT.

The V and J genes are TRBV6-5 and TRBJ1-4, with 7 bases matching TRBD1. The CDR3 is made up of 14 amino acids. V shed 7 bases and J 0 bases; nucleotides not matched to a gene: 2. In germline, CDR1 is MNHEY, CDR2 SVGAGI. CDR3 sequence: CASKQGPTNEKLFF. The CDR3 DNA reads TGTGCCAGCAAACAGGGGCCAACTAATGAAAAACTGTTTTTT.